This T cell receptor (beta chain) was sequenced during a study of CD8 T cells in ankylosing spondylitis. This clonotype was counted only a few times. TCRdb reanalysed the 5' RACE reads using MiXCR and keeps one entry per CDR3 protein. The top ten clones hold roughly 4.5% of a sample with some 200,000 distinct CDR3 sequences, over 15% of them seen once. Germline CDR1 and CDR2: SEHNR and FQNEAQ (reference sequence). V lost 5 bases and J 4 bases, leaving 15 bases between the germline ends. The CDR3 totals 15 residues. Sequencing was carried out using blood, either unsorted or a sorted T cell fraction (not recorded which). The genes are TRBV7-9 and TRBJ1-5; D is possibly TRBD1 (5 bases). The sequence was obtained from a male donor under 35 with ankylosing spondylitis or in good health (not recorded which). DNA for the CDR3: TGTGCCAGCAGCCCCTGGGGGGACCGGAATCAGCCCCAGCATTTT. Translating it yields CASSPWGDRNQPQHF.